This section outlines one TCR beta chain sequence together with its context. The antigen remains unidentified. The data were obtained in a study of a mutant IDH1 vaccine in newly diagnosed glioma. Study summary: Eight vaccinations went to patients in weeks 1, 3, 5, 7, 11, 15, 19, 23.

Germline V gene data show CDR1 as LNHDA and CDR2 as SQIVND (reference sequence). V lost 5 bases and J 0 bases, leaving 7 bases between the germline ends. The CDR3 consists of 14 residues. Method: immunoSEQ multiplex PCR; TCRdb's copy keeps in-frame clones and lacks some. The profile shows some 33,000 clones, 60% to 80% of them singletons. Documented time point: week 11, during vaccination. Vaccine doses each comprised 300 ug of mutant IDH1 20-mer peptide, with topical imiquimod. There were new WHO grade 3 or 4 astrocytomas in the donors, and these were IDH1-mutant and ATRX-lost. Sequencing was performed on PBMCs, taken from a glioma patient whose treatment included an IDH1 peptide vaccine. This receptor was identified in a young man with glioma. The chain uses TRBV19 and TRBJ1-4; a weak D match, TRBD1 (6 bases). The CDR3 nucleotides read TGTGCCAGTAGTTGGACAGCAACTAATGAAAAACTGTTTTTT. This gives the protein CASSWTATNEKLFF.